One and the same sample provided the 12 T cell receptor beta chains below, sequenced in a study of shared clonotypes between healthy human individuals. TCRdb's copy holds only in-frame clones and misses some; the assay was immunoSEQ multiplex PCR. The table shows roughly 86,000 clones, with approximately 75% occurring only once. Material for sequencing was memory CD8+ T cells sorted from blood. Noted subset: CD45RO+ cells pooled with CCR7-negative TemRA cells. The receptors here all came from a man aged 25 to 45 in good health.

The chain combines TRBV13 with TRBJ2-5; 8 bases match TRBD2. V lost 1 base, J lost 5 bases, and 6 bases stayed unmatched. Germline-derived CDR1 and CDR2 are PRHDT and FYEKMQ (reference sequence). This CDR3 comprises 15 residues. This CDR3 reads CASSLDGGGGETQYF. The CDR3 DNA is TGTGCCAGCAGCTTAGACGGTGGCGGGGGGGAGACCCAGTACTTC.

This chain connects TRBV5-5 to TRBJ2-7; TRBD2 is a possible D gene (5 bases). This CDR3 spans 16 amino acids. CDR1 SGHKS and CDR2 YYEKEE come from the germline V gene (reference sequence). Deletions cut 6 bases from V and 5 bases from J, with 24 bases between. The CDR3 DNA follows: TGTGCCAGCATTCTGCTGTGGGCCTCCCCCGGGAACGAGCAGTACTTC. Amino acids: CASILLWASPGNEQYF.

This clone has only a few counts. DNA of the CDR3: TGTGCCAGCAGCTCCCTCCCGGGCGGGACCTCCTACGAGCAGTACTTC. It is translated as CASSSLPGGTSYEQYF. V and J are TRBV11-2 and TRBJ2-7, with a tentative D call TRBD2 (6 bases). With 4 bases removed from V and 0 bases from J, the gap between germline ends came to 16 bases. The V gene's germline CDR1 is SGHAT and CDR2 FQNNGV. The CDR3 has 16 amino acids.

In its sample, this clone was seen a few times. The chain uses TRBV6-4 and TRBJ2-1; 12 bases fit TRBD1. Germline V gene sequence: CDR1 MRHNA, CDR2 SNTAGT. V lost 3 bases and J lost 9; bases outside the gene matches: 12. The CDR3 covers 17 residues. CDR3 in DNA: TGTGCCAGCAGTGATTCCGGGACAGGGGGCGAAAGTGGTGAGCAGTTCTTC. Residues: CASSDSGTGGESGEQFF.

This clone turned up a few times. This chain joins TRBV2 and TRBJ2-7; the match to TRBD2 covers 9 bases. The CDR3 loop spans 13 amino acids. Trimming cost V 5 bases and J 3 bases; bases outside gene matches: 2. Per the germline V gene, CDR1 is SNHLY and CDR2 is FYNNEI. The CDR3 DNA reads TGTGCCAGCAGTTTGACTAGCGGCTACGAGCAGTACTTC. As protein: CASSLTSGYEQYF.

There are a few counts of this clone. The rearrangement joins TRBV5-4 to TRBJ1-1; D not certain. V lost 2 bases to trimming and J lost 4 bases, with 12 bases between them. This CDR3 is 14 amino acids long. Germline loops: CDR1 SGHNT, CDR2 YYREEE (reference sequence). CDR3 DNA: TGTGCCAGCAGCTTTGCAGGTGGGAGCACTGAAGCTTTCTTT. Translating it yields CASSFAGGSTEAFF.

The chain employs TRBV6-4 and TRBJ2-5; 9 bases are a match to TRBD1. The germline V gene has CDR1 MRHNA and CDR2 SNTAGT. Trimming at V came to 6 bases and at J to 4 bases, leaving 6 bases not matched to a gene. This CDR3 contains 14 residues. The CDR3 DNA is TGTGCCAGCAGCCAGGACAGGGGTTCAGAGACCCAGTACTTC. Its translation: CASSQDRGSETQYF.

The genes are TRBV4-3 and TRBJ2-4, with a tentative D call TRBD1 (5 bases). CDR3 length: 14 amino acids. The V gene lost 5 bases and the J gene lost 9 bases, with 17 bases spanning the gap. The germline gives CDR1 LGHNA, CDR2 YSLEER. The CDR3 nucleotides are TGCGCCAGCAGCTCCCGCAGGGTTCAAGCCATTCAGTACTTC. Translation gives CASSSRRVQAIQYF.

The V gene is TRBV28, the J gene TRBJ2-7; D gene unclear. CDR3 length: 12 amino acids. V was shortened by 11 bases and J by 2 bases, with 13 bases between the two germline ends. Germline V CDR1 and CDR2: MDHEN, SYDVKM. The CDR3 reads CASATATYEQYF. Here the CDR3 DNA reads TGTGCCTCCGCGACGGCTACCTACGAGCAGTACTTC.

The rearrangement links TRBV5-8 to TRBJ2-7; possibly TRBD2 for D (5 bases). The CDR3 totals 15 residues. V was shortened by 0 bases and J by 3 bases, with 13 bases between the two germline ends. Germline loops: CDR1 SGHTS, CDR2 YDEGEE. The CDR3 DNA sequence: TGTGCCAGCAGCTTGGCCGAGGGATTGGTCTACGAGCAGTACTTC. It is translated as CASSLAEGLVYEQYF.

The chain couples TRBV9 to TRBJ1-1; no clear D gene. The CDR3 loop spans 14 amino acids. Per germline, CDR1 SGDLS and CDR2 YYNGEE. Trimming cost V 2 bases and J 0 bases, with 8 bases left between them. The CDR3: CASSVDGMNTEAFF. The CDR3 DNA reads as TGTGCCAGCAGCGTCGACGGCATGAACACTGAAGCTTTCTTT.

The chain joins TRBV18 to TRBJ2-3; no definite D call. CDR1 and CDR2 from the germline V gene are KGHSH and LQKENI. This CDR3 has 14 amino acids. Trimming removed 4 bases at V and 2 bases at J, with 10 bases between. The CDR3, as DNA: TGTGCCAGCTCACAACAGACCGACACAGATACGCAGTATTTT. It codes for CASSQQTDTDTQYF.